This T cell receptor beta chain is from a study of T-cell memory formation after mild COVID-19. TCRdb reanalysed the 5' RACE reads using MiXCR and keeps one entry per CDR3 protein. The sample includes 80,000 to 130,000 distinct CDR3 sequences, 11% of them seen just once. Sample: PBMCs or a T cell subset sorted from them (not recorded which). The receptor was isolated from a man in his late teens or twenties who had mild COVID-19 (a few samples of this study predate the infection). Cell type and time point are not known.

The DNA of the CDR3 is TGTGCCAGCAGTTGGACTAGCGGCCACACAGATACGCAGTATTTT. Translation: CASSWTSGHTDTQYF. The chain employs TRBV12-3 or TRBV12-4 and TRBJ2-3, with 10 nucleotides matching TRBD2. The CDR3 runs to 15 residues. V lost 4 bases and J lost 2; bases outside the gene matches: 3.